The 9 T cell receptor beta chains given below trace back to one sample, sequenced in a study of blood T cell repertoires in COVID-19. Assay used: immunoSEQ multiplex PCR; TCRdb lists only in-frame clones, some missing. The data contain about 170,000 clones, roughly 80% of them singletons. The sample was peripheral blood. These receptors were taken from a woman at least 80 years old with acute or convalescent COVID-19.

The chain recombines TRBV4-3 with TRBJ2-7; D may be TRBD1 (6 bases). Germline V gene sequence: CDR1 LGHNA, CDR2 YSLEER. This CDR3 is built from 17 residues. Trimming took 1 base from V and 2 from J, leaving 18 bases between them. The DNA of the CDR3 is TGCGCCAGCAGCCAAGGTCGACAGGATCGTAACCCCTACGAGCAGTACTTC. It translates to CASSQGRQDRNPYEQYF.

The rearrangement links TRBV20-1 to TRBJ1-3, with D possibly TRBD1 on 6 matching bases. Germline assignment: CDR1 DFQATT and CDR2 SNEGSKA (reference sequence). V lost 3 bases and J lost 5, with 17 bases in between. The CDR3 has 15 residues. CDR3 residues: CSASSLTGNRNTIYF. The CDR3 DNA reads TGCAGTGCTAGTTCCCTTACAGGGAATAGAAACACCATATATTTT.

The chain couples TRBV5-1 to TRBJ2-2; D is perhaps TRBD1 (6 bases). The V and J ends lost 4 bases and 6 bases respectively, with 19 bases between them. CDR3 length: 16 residues. Germline lookup yields CDR1 SGHRS and CDR2 YFSETQ. The CDR3 protein is CASSPGQTIKSGELFF. CDR3 sequence (DNA): TGCGCCAGCAGCCCGGGACAAACAATCAAATCCGGGGAGCTGTTTTTT.

V usage is TRBV2 and J usage is TRBJ1-4, with TRBD1 identical over 7 bases. The CDR3 is 13 residues long. Germline V gives CDR1 SNHLY, CDR2 FYNNEI. Trimming cost V 10 bases and J 4 bases; bases outside gene matches: 6. The CDR3: CATRDSRNEKLFF. The CDR3 DNA is TGTGCCACCCGGGACAGCCGTAATGAAAAACTGTTTTTT.

There are a few counts of this clone. This sequence joins TRBV28 and TRBJ1-2; no reliable D call. The CDR3 length is 11 residues. The germline CDR1 and CDR2 sequences are MDHEN and SYDVKM. V lost 4 bases to trimming and J lost 8 bases, with 8 bases between them. CDR3 nucleotides: TGTGCCAGCAGTTCCCCAAGCGGCTACACCTTC. This gives the protein CASSSPSGYTF.

The chain joins TRBV28 to TRBJ1-2, with D perhaps matching TRBD1 (6 bases). The CDR3 is 14 amino acids. Trimming cost V 4 bases and J 4 bases, with 13 bases left between them. Per the germline V gene, CDR1 is MDHEN and CDR2 is SYDVKM. CDR3 bases: TGTGCCAGCAGTTCGTACGACAGGTCCTATGGCTACACCTTC. This translates into CASSSYDRSYGYTF.

The genes are TRBV4-2 and TRBJ2-7; 10 bases align to TRBD2. Losses at the gene ends were 1 base for V and 3 bases for J; bases not matched to a gene: 9. Germline-derived CDR1 and CDR2 are LGHNA and YNFKEQ. This CDR3 is built from 17 residues. The CDR3 DNA reads as TGTGCCAGCAGCCAAGCGGTAGGGACTAGCGAGTTCTACGAGCAGTACTTC. It is translated as CASSQAVGTSEFYEQYF.

The genes are TRBV10-3 and TRBJ2-7; TRBD1 matches 8 bases. The trim removed 5 bases at V and 6 bases at J, leaving 12 bases unmatched. This CDR3 is 15 amino acids long. The germline gives CDR1 ENHRY, CDR2 SYGVKD. In nucleotides, the CDR3 is TGTGCCATCAGTATTGCGGGCAGGGGGCTAACCGAGCAGTACTTC. Translation: CAISIAGRGLTEQYF.

The chain recombines TRBV12-3 or TRBV12-4 with TRBJ1-1; possible D gene TRBD1, 5 bases. This CDR3 has 12 amino acids. V was trimmed by 5 bases and J by 11 bases, leaving 15 bases between them. Here the CDR3 reads CASSPAGTTAFF. As DNA, the CDR3 is TGTGCCAGCAGTCCTGCCGGGACTACTGCTTTCTTT.